Listed here are 23 T cell receptor beta chains from one sample, sequenced in a study of regulatory T cells in long-lasting Graves disease. Arm-PCR with iRepertoire HTBI primers amplified the CDR3 regions for these TCR beta libraries. TCRdb re-called the multiplex PCR reads through MiXCR, storing one row per CDR3 protein. The data contain 350,000 to 500,000 distinct CDR3 sequences, 21% of them seen just once; the ten biggest clones take up roughly an eighth. Time point indicated: persistent/refractory GD, antithyroid drugs over 5 years with positive TRAb. The authors made the TCR library using RNA they extracted from PBMCs. The sample in question was peripheral blood mononuclear cells (PBMCs), obtained when the disease was refractory, from a patient treated with antithyroid drugs. The receptors come from a female donor with Graves disease.

This clonotype showed up many times. This rearrangement joins TRBV7-8 to TRBJ2-7, with 7 nucleotides matching TRBD2. Germline trimming cut 2 bases from V and 5 bases from J; bases unmatched to any gene: 9. In germline, CDR1 is SGHVS, CDR2 FQNEAQ. This CDR3 spans 15 amino acids. The CDR3 spells CASSLYAGDGNEQYF. The CDR3 DNA is TGTGCCAGCAGCTTATACGCGGGAGACGGGAACGAGCAGTACTTC.

In this sample, this clonotype turned up many times. The chain has TRBV28 and TRBJ2-1; 8 bases match TRBD1. Unmatched junction bases numbered 7, after V lost 4 bases and J lost 2 bases. CDR3 length equals 16 residues. CDR1 and CDR2 from the germline V gene are MDHEN and SYDVKM. This CDR3 is CASSYVAGGTYNEQFF. As DNA, the CDR3 is TGTGCCAGCAGTTACGTGGCAGGGGGCACCTACAATGAGCAGTTCTTC.

This clonotype appeared many times. The CDR3 spells CASRLGQGPQHF. The CDR3, as DNA: TGTGCCAGCAGGCTGGGACAGGGGCCCCAGCATTTT. This chain links TRBV2 with TRBJ1-5, with 9 bases fitting TRBD1. This CDR3 has 12 residues. CDR1 SNHLY and CDR2 FYNNEI come from the germline V gene. With 6 bases clipped from V and 9 bases from J, the junction kept 3 bases outside the gene matches.

This clonotype was counted many times. The CDR3 loop is CASSLMGGGNQPQHF. In DNA form, the CDR3 reads TGTGCCAGCAGTTTAATGGGTGGTGGCAATCAGCCCCAGCATTTT. The V gene is TRBV28, the J gene TRBJ1-5; no clear D. This CDR3 has 15 amino acids. Between the trimmed V and J ends, which lost 2 bases and 2 bases, there was a span of 10 bases. Germline CDR1 is MDHEN and CDR2 is SYDVKM.

V usage is TRBV12-3 or TRBV12-4 and J usage is TRBJ1-5; D unclear. Trimming left V 8 bases short and J 4 bases short, with 12 bases between. The CDR3 spans 13 residues. The CDR3 is CASGLQWNQPQHF. CDR3 DNA sequence: TGTGCCAGCGGTCTTCAGTGGAATCAGCCCCAGCATTTT.

CDR3 sequence (DNA): TGCGCCAGCAGCTACGCCGGGACAGGGGTTCCCGGGGAGCTGTTTTTT. Encoded protein: CASSYAGTGVPGELFF. This chain joins TRBV5-1 and TRBJ2-2, with 10 bases lining up with TRBD1. J gave up 6 bases and V 3 bases, and 8 bases lay outside the gene matches. The CDR3 contains 16 residues. CDR1 and CDR2 (germline): SGHRS, YFSETQ.

Ten or more counts support this clonotype. The chain combines TRBV20-1 with TRBJ1-1; D is possibly TRBD1 (6 bases). Germline V lookup: CDR1 DFQATT, CDR2 SNEGSKA (reference sequence). The CDR3 has 18 amino acids. The V gene lost 3 bases and the J gene lost 0 bases, with 23 bases spanning the gap. The CDR3 loop reads CSARGPDRRESLNTEAFF. In nucleotides, the CDR3 is TGCAGTGCTAGGGGGCCCGACAGGCGCGAATCGCTGAACACTGAAGCTTTCTTT.

This clonotype was detected a few times. V gene TRBV27 combines with J gene TRBJ2-6; 7 positions agree with TRBD1. CDR1 is MNHEY and CDR2 is SMNVEV in the germline V gene (reference sequence). J lost 4 bases, V lost 7 bases, and 22 bases had no gene match. This CDR3 has 20 amino acids. CDR3: CASTFLGRDRSLSGANVLTF. In DNA form, the CDR3 reads TGTGCCAGCACTTTTTTAGGTCGGGACAGAAGCTTATCCGGGGCCAACGTCCTGACTTTC.

V and J are TRBV5-1 and TRBJ2-6, with 7 bases matching TRBD1. There are 17 residues in the CDR3. Germline V gene data show CDR1 as SGHRS and CDR2 as YFSETQ. Trimming at V came to 4 bases and at J to 0 bases, leaving 7 bases not matched to a gene. CDR3 loop: CASSRTGESSGANVLTF. CDR3 coding DNA: TGCGCCAGCAGCCGGACAGGTGAAAGCTCTGGGGCCAACGTCCTGACTTTC. Based on the CDR3 plus reference TRBV5-1 and TRBJ2-6, the full variable domain is KAGVTQTPRYLIKTRGQQVTLSCSPISGHRSVSWYQQTPGQGLQFLFEYFSETQRNKGNFPGRFSGRQFSNSRSEMNVSTLELGDSALYLCASSRTGESSGANVLTFGAGSRLTVL.

This clonotype came up once. V is TRBV5-1 and J is TRBJ2-7; maybe TRBD1 (6 bases). The germline CDR1 and CDR2 sequences are SGHRS and YFSETQ. The V end lost 1 base, the J end lost 4 bases, and 15 bases lay between the germline ends. The CDR3 contains 15 residues. The CDR3 DNA follows: TGCGCCAGCAGCTTGCGCTGGGACACGAAATACGAGCAGTACTTC. This translates into CASSLRWDTKYEQYF. Full variable domain (rest looked up from reference TRBV5-1 and TRBJ2-7): KAGVTQTPRYLIKTRGQQVTLSCSPISGHRSVSWYQQTPGQGLQFLFEYFSETQRNKGNFPGRFSGRQFSNSRSEMNVSTLELGDSALYLCASSLRWDTKYEQYFGPGTRLTVT.

This clonotype was seen a few times. The chain employs TRBV20-1 and TRBJ1-5; possible D gene TRBD1, 6 bases. Germline CDR1 reads DFQATT; CDR2 reads SNEGSKA (reference sequence). Trimming pared 6 bases from V and 7 bases from J, leaving 13 bases between. The CDR3 is made up of 12 amino acids. The CDR3 loop reads CSATFGQQPQHF. In nucleotides, the CDR3 is TGCAGTGCAACGTTCGGACAGCAGCCCCAGCATTTT.

The table lists this clonotype with a few counts. The chain uses TRBV6-1 and TRBJ2-7, with D perhaps matching TRBD2 (5 bases). Germline CDR1 reads MNHNS; CDR2 reads SASEGT. The CDR3 runs 10 residues. Between the trimmed V and J ends, which lost 8 bases and 7 bases, there was a span of 9 bases. The CDR3 sequence: CASLGGEQYF. CDR3 coding DNA: TGTGCCAGCTTGGGCGGGGAGCAGTACTTC.

This clonotype showed up just a few times. The chain combines TRBV28 with TRBJ2-5; 7 bases agree with TRBD1. The J segment lost 3 bases and the V segment lost 5 bases, leaving 9 bases of the junction unmatched. Germline V gene sequence: CDR1 MDHEN, CDR2 SYDVKM. The CDR3 sequence is 15 residues long. DNA of the CDR3: TGTGCCAGCAGTCCTACCGGACAGGAGAAAGAGACCCAGTACTTC. Translation: CASSPTGQEKETQYF.

This clonotype occurred many times. V usage is TRBV28 and J usage is TRBJ1-6; no firm D call. The CDR3 runs 12 residues. The germline V gene encodes CDR1 MDHEN and CDR2 SYDVKM. The V and J ends lost 7 bases and 8 bases respectively, with 9 bases between them. CDR3 amino acids: CASKIPDSPLHF. DNA for the CDR3: TGTGCCAGCAAGATCCCGGATTCACCCCTCCACTTT.

This clonotype was picked up many times. J is TRBJ1-2 and V is TRBV28; D unclear. Germline V gene sequence: CDR1 MDHEN, CDR2 SYDVKM. The CDR3 totals 16 residues. The germline V and J ends were trimmed by 4 bases and 6 bases, with 21 bases remaining between them. CDR3 residues: CASSSTRRSSVNGYTF. The CDR3, as DNA: TGTGCCAGCAGTTCAACCCGACGCAGTTCTGTGAATGGCTACACCTTC.

Points on this clonotype: A much larger clone differs by one base, so this may be a read error. The V gene is TRBV9, the J gene TRBJ2-2, with D perhaps matching TRBD1 (6 bases). The CDR3 has 14 amino acids. Trimming took 0 bases from V and 4 from J, leaving 7 bases between them. From germline, CDR1 is SGDLS and CDR2 YYNGEE. CDR3 DNA sequence: TGTGCCAGCAGCGTAGAAGGGGGCACCGGGGAGCTGTTTTTT. Its protein product is CASSVEGGTGELFF.

The CDR3 protein is CSARDRKNTEAFF. The CDR3 DNA follows: TGCAGTGCTAGAGATCGGAAGAACACTGAAGCTTTCTTT. V gene TRBV20-1 combines with J gene TRBJ1-1; D is unclear. Looked up from germline, CDR1 is DFQATT and CDR2 is SNEGSKA (reference sequence). This CDR3 is 13 amino acids long. V was clipped by 0 bases and J by 1 base, with 6 bases between them.

The rearrangement uses TRBV3-1 and TRBJ2-5; 10 bases agree with TRBD2. Near its end, the DNA agrees better with TRBJ2-1, so the J call may be wrong. In germline, CDR1 is LGHDT, CDR2 YNNKEL (reference sequence). The CDR3 runs to 15 residues. The CDR3 coding sequence is TGTGCCAGCAGCCAGCTAGCGGGAGCTAGCAATGAGCAGTTCTTC. The encoded protein is CASSQLAGASNEQFF.

A single count supports this clonotype. V and J are TRBV5-1 and TRBJ2-2; D gene uncertain. Germline V gene lookup returns CDR1 SGHRS and CDR2 YFSETQ. V was cut by 4 bases and J by 5 bases, with 9 bases left in between. CDR3 length: 13 residues. CDR3 DNA sequence: TGCGCCAGCAGCCATGCAGAGACCGGGGAGCTGTTTTTT. This encodes CASSHAETGELFF.

The genes are TRBV27 and TRBJ2-5; TRBD1 aligns across 8 bases. Germline V gene data show CDR1 as MNHEY and CDR2 as SMNVEV (reference sequence). The CDR3 length is 18 residues. V gave up 5 bases and J gave up 4 bases; unmatched junction bases: 18. CDR3 nucleotides: TGTGCCAGCAGTGTCGACTCTTACCGGGACAGGAGAGGAGAGACCCAGTACTTC. Protein product: CASSVDSYRDRRGETQYF.

This clonotype turned up a few times. The genes are TRBV5-6 and TRBJ1-1; D unclear. The CDR3 length is 14 residues. Trimming took off 0 bases at V and 4 bases at J, with 10 bases between the two ends. Germline V CDR1 and CDR2: SGHDT, YYEEEE. DNA for the CDR3: TGTGCCAGCAGCTTGGCACCTAAGGGCACTGAAGCTTTCTTT. This codes for CASSLAPKGTEAFF.

Many counts were recorded for this clonotype. The V and J genes are TRBV27 and TRBJ2-2, with a possible D match to TRBD1 (5 bases). The CDR3 contains 16 residues. Trimming shortened V by 6 bases and J by 4 bases, and 18 bases separated the two germline ends. Germline V gives CDR1 MNHEY, CDR2 SMNVEV (reference sequence). This chain's CDR3 is CASRVSGRASTGELFF. DNA of the CDR3: TGTGCCAGCAGAGTCTCAGGCAGGGCGAGCACCGGGGAGCTGTTTTTT.

This clonotype was detected ten times or more. The V call is TRBV2, the J call TRBJ2-2; D unresolved. This CDR3 contains 15 residues. V dropped 6 bases and J dropped 3 bases, with 14 bases sitting between them. Germline V gene data show CDR1 as SNHLY and CDR2 as FYNNEI. The CDR3 loop is CASRLPKGYTGELFF. The CDR3 DNA reads TGTGCCAGCAGACTTCCTAAGGGATACACCGGGGAGCTGTTTTTT.